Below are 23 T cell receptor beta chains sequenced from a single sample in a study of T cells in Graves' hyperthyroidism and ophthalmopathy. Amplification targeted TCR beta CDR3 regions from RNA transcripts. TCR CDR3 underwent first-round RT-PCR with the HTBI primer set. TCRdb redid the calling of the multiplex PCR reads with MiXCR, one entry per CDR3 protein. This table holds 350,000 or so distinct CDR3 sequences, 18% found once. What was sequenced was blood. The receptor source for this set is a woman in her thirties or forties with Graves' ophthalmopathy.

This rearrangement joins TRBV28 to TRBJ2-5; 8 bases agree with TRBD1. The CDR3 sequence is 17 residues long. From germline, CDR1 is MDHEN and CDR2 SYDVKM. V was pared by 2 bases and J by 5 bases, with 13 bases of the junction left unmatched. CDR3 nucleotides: TGTGCCAGCAGTTTAGGGTGGCGGGGTCAGGGGGCTGAGACCCAGTACTTC. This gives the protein CASSLGWRGQGAETQYF.

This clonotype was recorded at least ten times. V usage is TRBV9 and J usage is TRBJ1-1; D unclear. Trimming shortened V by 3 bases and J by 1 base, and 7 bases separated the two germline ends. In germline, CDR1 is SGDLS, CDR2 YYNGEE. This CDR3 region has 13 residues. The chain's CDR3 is CASSGSQNTEAFF. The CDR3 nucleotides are TGTGCCAGCAGCGGTTCACAGAACACTGAAGCTTTCTTT. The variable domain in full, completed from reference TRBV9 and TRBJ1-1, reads DSGVTQTPKHLITATGQRVTLRCSPRSGDLSVYWYQQSLDQGLQFLIQYYNGEERAKGNILERFSAQQFPDLHSELNLSSLELGDSALYFCASSGSQNTEAFFGQGTRLTVV.

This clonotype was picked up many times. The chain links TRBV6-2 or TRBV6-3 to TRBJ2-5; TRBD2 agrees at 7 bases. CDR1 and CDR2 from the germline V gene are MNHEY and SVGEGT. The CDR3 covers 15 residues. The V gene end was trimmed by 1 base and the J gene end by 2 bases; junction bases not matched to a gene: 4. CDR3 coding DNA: TGTGCCAGCAGTTACTGGGAGGGGCCTCAAGAGACCCAGTACTTC. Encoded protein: CASSYWEGPQETQYF.

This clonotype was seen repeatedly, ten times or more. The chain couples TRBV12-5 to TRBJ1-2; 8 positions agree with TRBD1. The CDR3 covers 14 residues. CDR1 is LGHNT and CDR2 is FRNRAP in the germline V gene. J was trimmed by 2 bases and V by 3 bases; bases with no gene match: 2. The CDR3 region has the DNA TGTGCTAGTGGTTTCGGGACAGGCAACTATGGCTACACCTTC. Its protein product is CASGFGTGNYGYTF.

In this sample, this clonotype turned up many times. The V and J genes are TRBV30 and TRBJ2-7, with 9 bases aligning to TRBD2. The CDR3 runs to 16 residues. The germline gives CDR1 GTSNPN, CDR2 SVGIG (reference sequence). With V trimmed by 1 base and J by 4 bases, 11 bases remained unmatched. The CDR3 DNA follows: TGTGCCTGGAGTGGACAGCTAGCGGGAAGTTTATACGAGCAGTACTTC. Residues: CAWSGQLAGSLYEQYF.

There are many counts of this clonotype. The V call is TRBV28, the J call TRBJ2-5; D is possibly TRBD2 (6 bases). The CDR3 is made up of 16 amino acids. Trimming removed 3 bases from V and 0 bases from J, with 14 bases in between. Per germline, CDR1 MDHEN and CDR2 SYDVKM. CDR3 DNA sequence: TGTGCCAGCAGTTTCGACCGGGAGAGGTACCAAGAGACCCAGTACTTC. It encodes CASSFDRERYQETQYF.

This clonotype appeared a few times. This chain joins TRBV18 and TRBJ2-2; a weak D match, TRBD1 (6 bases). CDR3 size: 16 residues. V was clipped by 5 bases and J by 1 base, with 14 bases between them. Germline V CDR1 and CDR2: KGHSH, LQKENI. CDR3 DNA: TGTGCCAGCTCAGCCCGAACAGGGCGGAACACCGGGGAGCTGTTTTTT. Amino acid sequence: CASSARTGRNTGELFF.

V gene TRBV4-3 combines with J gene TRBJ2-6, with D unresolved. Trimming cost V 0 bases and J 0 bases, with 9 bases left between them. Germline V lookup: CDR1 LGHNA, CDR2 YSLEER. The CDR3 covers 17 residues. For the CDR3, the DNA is TGCGCCAGCAGCCAAGATGGGGATAGCTCTGGGGCCAACGTCCTGACTTTC. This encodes CASSQDGDSSGANVLTF.

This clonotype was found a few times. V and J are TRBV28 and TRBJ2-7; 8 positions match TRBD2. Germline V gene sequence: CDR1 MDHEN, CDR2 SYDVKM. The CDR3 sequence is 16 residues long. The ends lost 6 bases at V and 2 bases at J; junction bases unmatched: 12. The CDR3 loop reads CASSRGLAVRPYEQYF. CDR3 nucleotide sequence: TGTGCCAGCAGCCGAGGACTAGCCGTGCGCCCCTACGAGCAGTACTTC.

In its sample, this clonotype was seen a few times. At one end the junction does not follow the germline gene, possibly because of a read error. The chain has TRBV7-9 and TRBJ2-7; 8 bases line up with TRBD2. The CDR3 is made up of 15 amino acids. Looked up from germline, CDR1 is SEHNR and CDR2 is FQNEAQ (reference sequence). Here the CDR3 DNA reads TGTGTCAGCAGCTTAGCGGGACTCGTCGGCTACGAGCAGTACTTC. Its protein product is CVSSLAGLVGYEQYF. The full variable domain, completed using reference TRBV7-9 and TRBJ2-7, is DTGVSQNPRHKITKRGQNVTFRCDPISEHNRLYWYRQTLGQGPEFLTYFQNEAQLEKSRLLSDRFSAERPKGSFSTLEIQRTEQGDSAMYLCVSSLAGLVGYEQYFGPGTRLTVT.

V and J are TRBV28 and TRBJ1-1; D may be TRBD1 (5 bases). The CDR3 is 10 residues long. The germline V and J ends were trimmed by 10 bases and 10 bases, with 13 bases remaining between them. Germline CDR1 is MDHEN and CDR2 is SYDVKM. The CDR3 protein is CATTRTRAFF. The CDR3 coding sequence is TGTGCCACCACGAGGACACGAGCTTTCTTT.

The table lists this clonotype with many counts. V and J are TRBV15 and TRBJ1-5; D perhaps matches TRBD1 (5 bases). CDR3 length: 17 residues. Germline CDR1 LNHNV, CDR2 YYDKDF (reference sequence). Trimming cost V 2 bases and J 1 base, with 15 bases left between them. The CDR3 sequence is CATSRIPTGGSNQPQHF. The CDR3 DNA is TGTGCCACCAGCAGAATCCCTACCGGGGGAAGCAATCAGCCCCAGCATTTT.

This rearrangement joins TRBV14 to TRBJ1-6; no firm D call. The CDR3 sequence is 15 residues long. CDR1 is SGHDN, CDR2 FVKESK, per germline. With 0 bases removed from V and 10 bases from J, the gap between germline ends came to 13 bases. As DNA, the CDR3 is TGTGCCAGCAGCCAAGAGAAATATCCCTGGTCACCCCTCCACTTT. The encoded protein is CASSQEKYPWSPLHF.

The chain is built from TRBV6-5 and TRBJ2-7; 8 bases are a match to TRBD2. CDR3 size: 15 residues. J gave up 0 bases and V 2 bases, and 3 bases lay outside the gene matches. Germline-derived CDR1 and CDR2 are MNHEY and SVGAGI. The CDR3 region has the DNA TGTGCCAGCAGTTACGAGCGGGGGCTCTCCTACGAGCAGTACTTC. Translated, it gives CASSYERGLSYEQYF.

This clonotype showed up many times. CDR3 in amino acids: CASSPGQGRMFF. The CDR3 DNA reads TGTGCCAGCAGCCCGGGACAGGGCCGGATGTTTTTT. The genes are TRBV7-2 and TRBJ1-4, with 9 bases fitting TRBD1. From germline, CDR1 is SGHTA and CDR2 FQGNSA. The CDR3 sequence is 12 residues long. The junction had 7 bases not matched to a gene; V was cut back by 5 bases and J by 15 bases.

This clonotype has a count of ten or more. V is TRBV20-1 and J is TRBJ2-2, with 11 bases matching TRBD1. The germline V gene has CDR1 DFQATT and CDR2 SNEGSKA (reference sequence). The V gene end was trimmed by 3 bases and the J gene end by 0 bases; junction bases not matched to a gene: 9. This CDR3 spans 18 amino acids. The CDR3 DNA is TGCAGTGCTAGGAAGACGTGGACAGGGGGCGCGAACACCGGGGAGCTGTTTTTT. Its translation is CSARKTWTGGANTGELFF.

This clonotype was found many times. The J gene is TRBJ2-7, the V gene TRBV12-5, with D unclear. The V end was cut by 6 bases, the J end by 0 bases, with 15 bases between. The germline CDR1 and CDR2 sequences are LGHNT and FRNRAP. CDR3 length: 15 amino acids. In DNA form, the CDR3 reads TGTGCTAGTGGGGGTGCACCTCCGTGCTCCTACGAGCAGTACTTC. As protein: CASGGAPPCSYEQYF.

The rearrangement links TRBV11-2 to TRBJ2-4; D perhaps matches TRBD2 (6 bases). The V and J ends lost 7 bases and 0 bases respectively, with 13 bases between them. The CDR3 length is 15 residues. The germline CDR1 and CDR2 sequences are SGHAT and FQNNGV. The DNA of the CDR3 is TGTGCCAGCACGGAGGGCCCCATAGCCAAAAACATTCAGTACTTC. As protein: CASTEGPIAKNIQYF.

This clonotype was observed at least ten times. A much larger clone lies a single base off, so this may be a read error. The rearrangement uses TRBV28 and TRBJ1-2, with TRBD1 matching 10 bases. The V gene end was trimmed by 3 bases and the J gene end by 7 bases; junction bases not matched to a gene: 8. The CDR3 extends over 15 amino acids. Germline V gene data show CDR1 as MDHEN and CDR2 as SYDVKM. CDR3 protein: CASSFTTGGYCGYTF. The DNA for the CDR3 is TGTGCCAGCAGTTTTACGACAGGGGGCTACTGTGGCTACACCTTC.

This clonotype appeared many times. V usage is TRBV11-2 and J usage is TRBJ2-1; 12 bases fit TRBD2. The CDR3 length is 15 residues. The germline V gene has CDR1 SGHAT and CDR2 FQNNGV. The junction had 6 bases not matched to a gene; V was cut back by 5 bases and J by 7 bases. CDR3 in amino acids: CASSDLAGGPNEQFF. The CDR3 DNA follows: TGTGCCAGCAGCGATCTAGCGGGAGGGCCAAATGAGCAGTTCTTC.

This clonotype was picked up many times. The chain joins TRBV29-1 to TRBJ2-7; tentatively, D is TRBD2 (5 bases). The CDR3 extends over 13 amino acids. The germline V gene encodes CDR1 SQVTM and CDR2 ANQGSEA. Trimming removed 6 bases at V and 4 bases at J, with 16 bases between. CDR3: CSVRGGPGYEQYF. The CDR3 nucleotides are TGCAGCGTCCGGGGTGGGCCGGGGTACGAGCAGTACTTC.

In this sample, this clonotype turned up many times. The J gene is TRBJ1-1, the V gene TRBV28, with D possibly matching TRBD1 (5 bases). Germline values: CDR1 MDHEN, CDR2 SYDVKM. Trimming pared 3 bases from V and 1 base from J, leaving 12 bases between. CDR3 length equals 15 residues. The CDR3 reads CASSFPGPPNTEAFF. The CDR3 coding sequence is TGTGCCAGCAGTTTCCCGGGACCCCCGAACACTGAAGCTTTCTTT.

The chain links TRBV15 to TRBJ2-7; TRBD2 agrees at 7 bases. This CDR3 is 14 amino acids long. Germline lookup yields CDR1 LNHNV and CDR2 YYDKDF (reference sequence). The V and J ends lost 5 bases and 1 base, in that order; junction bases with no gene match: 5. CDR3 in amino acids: CATSFGTTSYEQYF. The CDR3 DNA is TGTGCCACCAGCTTCGGGACTACGTCCTACGAGCAGTACTTC.